What follows are 15 T cell receptor beta chains derived from one specimen sequenced in a study of blood T cells in healthy people across ages. The use of a sample-barcoded 5' primer and a J-beta primer mix characterized a second PCR of about 7 to 12 cycles. In TCRdb, the 5' RACE reads were re-called with MiXCR into one record per CDR3 protein. This table holds hundreds of thousands of distinct CDR3 sequences, 56% found once. Sample: blood. The receptors were sampled from a man between 40 and 49 years old in good health.

The gene calls are TRBV12-3 or TRBV12-4 and TRBJ1-6; the D is unclear. Trimming cost V 1 base and J 10 bases, with 11 bases left between them. The CDR3 sequence is 14 residues long. The CDR3 protein is CASSLGSGSSPLHF. CDR3 sequence (DNA): TGTGCCAGCAGTTTAGGGTCGGGGTCCTCACCCCTCCACTTT.

V and J are TRBV6-2 or TRBV6-3 and TRBJ2-7; 7 bases agree with TRBD1. The CDR3 is 17 residues long. V trimming: 4 bases; J trimming: 2 bases; junction bases outside the gene matches: 14. The V gene's germline CDR1 is MNHEY and CDR2 SVGEGT. The CDR3 nucleotides are TGTGCCAGCAGTTTTTCACCCCCGGGACAGACCCCCTACGAGCAGTACTTC. Its translation: CASSFSPPGQTPYEQYF.

About this clonotype: One end of the junction does not line up with germline, which may come from a read error. The chain has TRBV5-1 and TRBJ1-2; D uncertain. CDR1 and CDR2 from the germline V gene are SGHRS and YFSETQ. This CDR3 spans 14 amino acids. CDR3 loop: CVSSLAESPYGYTF. DNA for the CDR3: TGCGTCAGCAGCTTGGCTGAAAGCCCCTATGGCTACACCTTC.

The chain combines TRBV15 with TRBJ2-5; TRBD2 matches at 8 bases. The germline gives CDR1 LNHNV, CDR2 YYDKDF (reference sequence). The CDR3 is 15 residues long. V was clipped by 5 bases and J by 6 bases; unmatched bases: 11. The CDR3 DNA follows: TGTGCCACCAGCGCACGGGGGGGCTTCGGAAAGACCCAGTACTTC. Encoded protein: CATSARGGFGKTQYF.

V is TRBV27 and J is TRBJ2-1, with D uncertain. V was clipped by 5 bases and J by 6 bases, with 11 bases between them. The CDR3 consists of 13 residues. Looked up from germline, CDR1 is MNHEY and CDR2 is SMNVEV (reference sequence). The CDR3 bases are TGTGCCAGCAGTCCCCCCGGAGTCAATGAGCAGTTCTTC. Encoded protein: CASSPPGVNEQFF.

The chain is built from TRBV9 and TRBJ1-4; TRBD1 is a possible D gene (5 bases). Germline V gene lookup returns CDR1 SGDLS and CDR2 YYNGEE. V was trimmed by 3 bases and J by 7 bases, leaving 16 bases between them. The CDR3 totals 15 residues. As DNA, the CDR3 is TGTGCCAGCAGCGGATCCAGGGCCTCGGGTGAAAAACTGTTTTTT. Translating gives CASSGSRASGEKLFF.

The V and J genes are TRBV15 and TRBJ2-3, with 9 positions matching TRBD1. The germline CDR1 and CDR2 sequences are LNHNV and YYDKDF (reference sequence). The V gene end was trimmed by 0 bases and the J gene end by 5 bases; junction bases not matched to a gene: 21. The CDR3 is made up of 21 amino acids. CDR3 region: CATSRDDWGIWTGDSRDTQYF. CDR3 sequence (DNA): TGTGCCACCAGCAGAGATGATTGGGGTATATGGACAGGGGACAGTAGAGATACGCAGTATTTT.

This rearrangement joins TRBV7-3 to TRBJ2-7; 8 bases line up with TRBD2. Trimming took 0 bases from V and 1 from J; bases not matched to a gene: 5. Germline V gene data show CDR1 as SGHTA and CDR2 as FQGTGA. The CDR3 consists of 16 residues. CDR3 region: CASSLTGTSRSYEQYF. The DNA of the CDR3 is TGTGCCAGCAGCTTAACTGGGACTAGTCGGTCCTACGAGCAGTACTTC.

This sequence joins TRBV3-1 and TRBJ1-3; maybe TRBD1 (6 bases). CDR3 length equals 15 residues. The ends were cut back, 5 bases at V and 2 bases at J, with 13 bases in the middle. Germline V gene data show CDR1 as LGHDT and CDR2 as YNNKEL (reference sequence). The CDR3 DNA reads TGTGCCAGCAGCTCCCCAGGGGTGGCTGGAAACACCATATATTTT. The encoded protein is CASSSPGVAGNTIYF.

This clonotype came up many times. The chain recombines TRBV14 with TRBJ2-4; a possible D gene is TRBD1 (6 bases). V lost 4 bases, J lost 1 base, and 17 bases lay in between. The CDR3 length is 17 residues. Germline V gene data show CDR1 as SGHDN and CDR2 as FVKESK. CDR3 in DNA: TGTGCCAGCAGCCGATCTCGACAGGTCGAGGCCAAAAACATTCAGTACTTC. This translates into CASSRSRQVEAKNIQYF.

This clonotype was seen a single time. V and J are TRBV28 and TRBJ1-2; no clear D. The CDR3 contains 15 residues. Germline V gene lookup returns CDR1 MDHEN and CDR2 SYDVKM. The ends were cut back, 5 bases at V and 1 base at J, with 14 bases in the middle. The CDR3 loop is CASSPPLRGNYGYTF. The CDR3 DNA reads as TGTGCCAGCAGTCCCCCTCTCCGCGGTAACTATGGCTACACCTTC.

The rearrangement uses TRBV7-2 and TRBJ2-4; D may be TRBD2 (5 bases). The DNA end favors TRBJ2-7, so the J call may be wrong. The germline V gene encodes CDR1 SGHTA and CDR2 FQGNSA. The CDR3 spans 11 residues. CDR3 nucleotide sequence: TGTGCCAGCGCCTCGAGGGTCGAGCAGTACTTC. Translation gives CASASRVEQYF.

The rearrangement uses TRBV5-5 and TRBJ2-1; D not certain. Germline values: CDR1 SGHKS, CDR2 YYEKEE (reference sequence). This CDR3 is built from 15 residues. Trimming removed 0 bases at V and 5 bases at J, with 12 bases between. The CDR3: CASSLAGPRNNEQFF. The CDR3 nucleotides read TGTGCCAGCAGCTTGGCCGGGCCGAGAAACAATGAGCAGTTCTTC. The complete variable domain, with remaining parts taken from reference TRBV5-5 and TRBJ2-1, reads DAGVTQSPTHLIKTRGQQVTLRCSPISGHKSVSWYQQVLGQGPQFIFQYYEKEERGRGNFPDRFSARQFPNYSSELNVNALLLGDSALYLCASSLAGPRNNEQFFGPGTRLTVL.

The chain carries TRBV2 and TRBJ2-3, with D unclear. The CDR3 has 15 residues. Looked up from germline, CDR1 is SNHLY and CDR2 is FYNNEI. Trimming removed 8 bases at V and 1 base at J, with 16 bases between. CDR3 nucleotide sequence: TGTGCCAGCGGCACAGCCCATACGGGCACAGATACGCAGTATTTT. It codes for CASGTAHTGTDTQYF.

The rearrangement uses TRBV4-3 and TRBJ2-5; 9 nucleotides align to TRBD1. The V gene end was trimmed by 5 bases and the J gene end by 5 bases; junction bases not matched to a gene: 6. The germline gives CDR1 LGHNA, CDR2 YSLEER. The CDR3 is made up of 14 amino acids. The CDR3 reads CASSIGQGFETQYF. The DNA of the CDR3 is TGCGCCAGCAGCATCGGACAGGGGTTTGAGACCCAGTACTTC.